This TCR beta chain originates from a study of OX40 agonist ivuxolimab in advanced cancers. Background on the study: At about 81% male, the cohort had a mean age of approximately 64 years, ranging from roughly 23 to 80. The study, taken as a whole, reports: A proportion of nonresponders additionally exhibited low normalized T-cell clonal expansion. Determination of antigen specificity was not performed for the expanded peripheral T cells.

TCRdb's table, derived via immunoSEQ multiplex PCR, lists solely in-frame clones and lacks some. The sample holds about 66,000 clones, 75% to 90% seen once. The V gene lost 4 bases and the J gene lost 5 bases, with 19 bases spanning the gap. CDR1 SGHDT and CDR2 YYEEEE come from the germline V gene. This CDR3 has 15 residues. In the case of this clone: Antigen unknown.

The sequence derives from an adult with an advanced solid tumor such as melanoma, head and neck, liver or kidney cancer. The material was CD4+ or CD8+ T cells sorted from blood, obtained in a trial of the OX40 agonist ivuxolimab. V and J are TRBV5-6 and TRBJ2-7; no firm D call. CDR3 sequence: CASSRDGLPNDEQYF. CDR3 bases: TGTGCCAGCAGCCGCGACGGGTTACCTAATGACGAGCAGTACTTC.